One sample yielded the 21 T cell receptor beta chains listed below, sequenced in a study of blood T cells in healthy people across ages. With a J-beta primer mix and a sample-barcoded 5' primer, a second PCR ran about 7 to 12 cycles. MiXCR, applied by TCRdb to the 5' RACE reads, yields one record per CDR3 protein. The sample contains around 800,000 distinct CDR3 sequences, roughly 44% of which appear only once. Sequenced sample: blood. The receptors here all came from a man aged 55 to 70 in good health.

V usage is TRBV29-1 and J usage is TRBJ2-7; TRBD2 matches at 8 bases. This CDR3 has 15 residues. Germline CDR1 and CDR2: SQVTM and ANQGSEA. The ends lost 4 bases at V and 3 bases at J; junction bases unmatched: 11. In DNA form, the CDR3 reads TGCAGCGTTGCGGGCGCCGAGACTAGCGTCTACGAGCAGTACTTC. The encoded protein is CSVAGAETSVYEQYF.

The sample holds a few counts of this clonotype. This chain joins TRBV30 and TRBJ2-4; 8 bases agree with TRBD1. Germline assignment: CDR1 GTSNPN and CDR2 SVGIG (reference sequence). The CDR3 sequence is 16 residues long. With 1 base clipped from V and 2 bases from J, the junction kept 7 bases outside the gene matches. CDR3 protein: CAWSEGTGGSKNIQYF. The CDR3 DNA sequence: TGTGCCTGGAGTGAAGGAACAGGGGGGTCCAAAAACATTCAGTACTTC.

This chain uses TRBV20-1 with TRBJ2-3; the D call may be TRBD1 or TRBD2 (5 bases each). The CDR3 contains 15 residues. Between the trimmed V and J ends, which lost 5 bases and 2 bases, there was a span of 17 bases. Germline assignment: CDR1 DFQATT and CDR2 SNEGSKA (reference sequence). DNA of the CDR3: TGCAGTGCTGGGGAGACAGCCAGACACACAGATACGCAGTATTTT. It codes for CSAGETARHTDTQYF.

This clonotype was seen only a few times. This rearrangement joins TRBV7-8 to TRBJ2-7; a weak D match, TRBD2 (5 bases). CDR3 size: 13 residues. V was clipped by 1 base and J by 4 bases, with 8 bases between them. Germline V CDR1 and CDR2: SGHVS, FQNEAQ. CDR3 DNA: TGTGCCAGCAGCTTAGAATCGGGATACGAGCAGTACTTC. Translation gives CASSLESGYEQYF.

The chain employs TRBV5-1 and TRBJ2-5, with D perhaps matching TRBD2 (6 bases). The CDR3 runs to 14 residues. Germline lookup yields CDR1 SGHRS and CDR2 YFSETQ. The V end lost 5 bases, the J end lost 2 bases, and 13 bases lay between the germline ends. The CDR3 DNA reads TGCGCCAGCAGGGAACCCGGGACTCAAGAGACCCAGTACTTC. This codes for CASREPGTQETQYF.

Only a few counts were recorded for this clonotype. This sequence joins TRBV27 and TRBJ2-3; D gene unclear. V was pared by 6 bases and J by 6 bases, with 10 bases between. Germline V lookup: CDR1 MNHEY, CDR2 SMNVEV (reference sequence). This CDR3 has 12 amino acids. CDR3 sequence reads: CASRRETDTQYF. Here the CDR3 DNA reads TGTGCCAGCAGAAGAGAGACTGATACGCAGTATTTT.

This rearrangement joins TRBV4-3 to TRBJ2-1; the D is unclear. The CDR3 is 13 residues long. The V gene's germline CDR1 is LGHNA and CDR2 YSLEER. Trimming pared 1 base from V and 13 bases from J, leaving 14 bases between. In nucleotides, the CDR3 is TGCGCCAGCAGCCAAGTGAAAGGCCTCGTCCAGTTCTTC. This sequence encodes CASSQVKGLVQFF.

V and J are TRBV2 and TRBJ2-3; no clear D gene. Per the germline V gene, CDR1 is SNHLY and CDR2 is FYNNEI. The CDR3 totals 16 residues. V dropped 1 base and J dropped 8 bases, with 19 bases sitting between them. This CDR3 reads CASSEGTNARAGTQYF. The CDR3 nucleotides read TGTGCCAGCAGTGAAGGCACCAACGCTAGGGCAGGTACGCAGTATTTT. Drawing the rest from reference TRBV2 and TRBJ2-3, the complete variable domain is EPEVTQTPSHQVTQMGQEVILRCVPISNHLYFYWYRQILGQKVEFLVSFYNNEISEKSEIFDDQFSVERPDGSNFTLKIRSTKLEDSAMYFCASSEGTNARAGTQYFGPGTRLTVL.

The rearrangement uses TRBV5-1 and TRBJ2-1; D gene ambiguous. Germline CDR1 reads SGHRS; CDR2 reads YFSETQ. This CDR3 spans 14 amino acids. V lost 6 bases and J lost 3, with 13 bases in between. The CDR3 coding sequence is TGCGCCAGCACCCCGGGCTTACTCTACAATGAGCAGTTCTTC. Protein product: CASTPGLLYNEQFF.

This clonotype was detected a few times. The chain links TRBV9 to TRBJ2-1; a weak D match, TRBD2 (6 bases). The V end was cut by 3 bases, the J end by 0 bases, with 16 bases between. CDR1 and CDR2 (germline): SGDLS, YYNGEE. The CDR3 contains 17 residues. The CDR3 here is CASSALLAIGSYNEQFF. DNA for the CDR3: TGTGCCAGCAGCGCGCTACTAGCAATCGGCTCCTACAATGAGCAGTTCTTC.

The chain employs TRBV10-3 and TRBJ2-7; perhaps TRBD1 as D (6 bases). Trimming removed 3 bases from V and 1 base from J, with 22 bases in between. The CDR3 is made up of 18 amino acids. Germline CDR1 is ENHRY and CDR2 is SYGVKD. The CDR3 here is CAISEIDNGTSYSYEQYF. DNA for the CDR3: TGTGCCATCAGTGAAATCGACAACGGGACATCCTATTCCTACGAGCAGTACTTC.

The V call is TRBV10-3, the J call TRBJ2-7, with TRBD1 matching over 10 bases. Germline CDR1 ENHRY, CDR2 SYGVKD. CDR3 length: 16 amino acids. The trim removed 4 bases at V and 1 base at J, leaving 7 bases unmatched. CDR3 residues: CAISVYGTGESYEQYF. The CDR3 DNA follows: TGTGCCATCAGTGTATACGGGACAGGGGAATCCTACGAGCAGTACTTC.

J is TRBJ1-1 and V is TRBV9, with D uncertain. Germline V lookup: CDR1 SGDLS, CDR2 YYNGEE. Trimming pared 2 bases from V and 5 bases from J, leaving 13 bases between. This CDR3 contains 14 residues. The CDR3 DNA reads as TGTGCCAGCAGCGTTGACTCCGGGTGGACTGAAGCTTTCTTT. This gives the protein CASSVDSGWTEAFF.

The rearrangement uses TRBV7-2 and TRBJ2-5; possibly TRBD2 for D (5 bases). Per the germline V gene, CDR1 is SGHTA and CDR2 is FQGNSA. This CDR3 comprises 15 residues. V was cut by 3 bases and J by 4 bases, with 15 bases left in between. CDR3 coding DNA: TGTGCCAGCAGCTTCCGGCGGAGGTCAGGAGAGACCCAGTACTTC. Residues: CASSFRRRSGETQYF.

CDR3 nucleotide sequence: TGTGCCAGCAGTGATCAGCTCGGGGGTTACTATGGCTACACCTTC. Translating it yields CASSDQLGGYYGYTF. The J gene is TRBJ1-2, the V gene TRBV6-1, with D tentatively TRBD1 (5 bases). Germline loops: CDR1 MNHNS, CDR2 SASEGT. The CDR3 is made up of 15 amino acids. V lost 3 bases to trimming and J lost 3 bases, with 14 bases between them.

CDR3 sequence (DNA): TGTGCCTGGAGTGTATCCGACCCCTACGAGCAGTACTTC. This translates into CAWSVSDPYEQYF. The chain has TRBV30 and TRBJ2-7; D is undetermined. Trimming removed 0 bases at V and 2 bases at J, with 8 bases between. Germline assignment: CDR1 GTSNPN and CDR2 SVGIG (reference sequence). The CDR3 has 13 residues. Using reference TRBV30 and TRBJ2-7 for the parts outside the CDR3, the full variable domain is SQTIHQWPATLVQPVGSPLSLECTVEGTSNPNLYWYRQAAGRGLQLLFYSVGIGQISSEVPQNLSASRPQDRQFILSSKKLLLSDSGFYLCAWSVSDPYEQYFGPGTRLTVT.

The chain employs TRBV12-3 or TRBV12-4 and TRBJ2-1; 10 positions match TRBD2. V shed 7 bases and J 4 bases; nucleotides not matched to a gene: 28. This CDR3 is built from 22 residues. DNA for the CDR3: TGTGCCAGCAAACCCACTGGAGGGGCCGGGGGTAGCGGGGGGCGTCGATACAATGAGCAGTTCTTC. Translating it yields CASKPTGGAGGSGGRRYNEQFF.

The chain links TRBV7-2 to TRBJ2-7, with D unresolved. The tail of the sequence fits TRBJ2-5 better, so the J call may be wrong. The germline CDR1 and CDR2 sequences are SGHTA and FQGNSA. The CDR3 loop spans 14 amino acids. CDR3 DNA sequence: TGTGCCAGCAGACCCGGACGGGTACAAGAGACCCAGTACTTC. As protein: CASRPGRVQETQYF.

This clonotype was seen only a few times. The chain has TRBV20-1 and TRBJ2-5, with a tentative D call TRBD1 (5 bases). This CDR3 is built from 14 residues. The germline V gene has CDR1 DFQATT and CDR2 SNEGSKA (reference sequence). Trimming cost V 1 base and J 1 base, with 10 bases left between them. The CDR3 protein is CSARGQPPQETQYF. The CDR3 DNA sequence: TGCAGTGCTAGAGGACAGCCACCCCAAGAGACCCAGTACTTC.

The CDR3 sequence: CASSLTDTRNTEAFF. CDR3 coding DNA: TGCGCCAGCAGCCTGACGGACACTCGGAACACTGAAGCTTTCTTT. The V gene is TRBV5-1, the J gene TRBJ1-1; a weak D match, TRBD1 (5 bases). Trimming took off 4 bases at V and 1 base at J, with 14 bases between the two ends. In germline, CDR1 is SGHRS, CDR2 YFSETQ. The length of the CDR3 is 15 residues.

This clonotype appeared a single time. V usage is TRBV6-1 and J usage is TRBJ1-5, with 9 positions matching TRBD1. There are 16 residues in the CDR3. Trimming at V came to 4 bases and at J to 10 bases, leaving 14 bases not matched to a gene. The germline CDR1 and CDR2 sequences are MNHNS and SASEGT. The CDR3 DNA sequence: TGTGCCAGCAGTGCCCGGGGACAGGGAACAATCTTTCCCCAGCATTTT. Translation gives CASSARGQGTIFPQHF.